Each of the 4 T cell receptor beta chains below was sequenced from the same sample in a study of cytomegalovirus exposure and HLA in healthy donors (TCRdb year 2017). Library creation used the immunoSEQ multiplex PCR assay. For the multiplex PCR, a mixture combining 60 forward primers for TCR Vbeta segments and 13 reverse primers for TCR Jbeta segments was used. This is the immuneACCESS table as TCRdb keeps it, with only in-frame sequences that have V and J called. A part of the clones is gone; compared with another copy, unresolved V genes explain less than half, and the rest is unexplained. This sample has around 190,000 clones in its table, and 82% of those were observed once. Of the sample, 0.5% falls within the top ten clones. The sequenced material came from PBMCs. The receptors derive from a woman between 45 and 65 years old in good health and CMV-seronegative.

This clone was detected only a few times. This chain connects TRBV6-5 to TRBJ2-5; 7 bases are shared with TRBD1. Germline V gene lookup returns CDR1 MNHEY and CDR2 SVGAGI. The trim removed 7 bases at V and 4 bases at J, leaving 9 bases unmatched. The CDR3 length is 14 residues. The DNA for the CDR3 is TGTGCCAGCAACCCCGGGGACAGCCTAGAGACCCAGTACTTC. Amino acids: CASNPGDSLETQYF.

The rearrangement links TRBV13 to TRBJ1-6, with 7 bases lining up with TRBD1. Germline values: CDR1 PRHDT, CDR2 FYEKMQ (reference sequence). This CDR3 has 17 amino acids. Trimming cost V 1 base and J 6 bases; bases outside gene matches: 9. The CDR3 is CASSLDKGTASNSPLHF. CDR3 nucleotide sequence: TGTGCCAGCAGCTTAGACAAGGGGACAGCGTCTAATTCACCCCTCCACTTT.

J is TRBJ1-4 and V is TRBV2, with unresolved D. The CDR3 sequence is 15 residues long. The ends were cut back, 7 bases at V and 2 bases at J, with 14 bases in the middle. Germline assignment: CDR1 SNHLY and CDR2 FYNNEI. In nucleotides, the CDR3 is TGTGCCAGCACCCGCCTCACCGGGACTAATGAAAAACTGTTTTTT. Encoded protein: CASTRLTGTNEKLFF.

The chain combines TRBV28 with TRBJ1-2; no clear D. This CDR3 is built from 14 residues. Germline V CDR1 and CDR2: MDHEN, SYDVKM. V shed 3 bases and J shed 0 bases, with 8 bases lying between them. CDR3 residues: CASSFQRSNYGYTF. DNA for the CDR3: TGTGCCAGCAGTTTCCAGCGGTCTAACTATGGCTACACCTTC.